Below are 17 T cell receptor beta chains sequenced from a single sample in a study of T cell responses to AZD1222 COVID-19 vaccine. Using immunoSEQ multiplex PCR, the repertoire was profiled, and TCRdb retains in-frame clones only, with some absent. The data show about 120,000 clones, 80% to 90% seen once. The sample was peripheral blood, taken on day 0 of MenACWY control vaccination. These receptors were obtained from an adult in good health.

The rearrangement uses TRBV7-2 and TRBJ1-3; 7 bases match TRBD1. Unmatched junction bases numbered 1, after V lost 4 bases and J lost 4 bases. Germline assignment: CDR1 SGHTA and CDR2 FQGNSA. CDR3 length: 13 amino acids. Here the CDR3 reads CASSWDSGNTIYF. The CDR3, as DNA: TGTGCCAGCAGCTGGGACAGCGGAAACACCATATATTTT.

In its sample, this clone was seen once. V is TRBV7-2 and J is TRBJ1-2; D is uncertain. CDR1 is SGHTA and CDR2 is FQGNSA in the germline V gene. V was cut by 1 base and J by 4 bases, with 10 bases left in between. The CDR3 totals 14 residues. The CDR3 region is CASSLGVNSYGYTF. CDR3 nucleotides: TGTGCCAGCAGCTTAGGAGTTAACAGCTATGGCTACACCTTC.

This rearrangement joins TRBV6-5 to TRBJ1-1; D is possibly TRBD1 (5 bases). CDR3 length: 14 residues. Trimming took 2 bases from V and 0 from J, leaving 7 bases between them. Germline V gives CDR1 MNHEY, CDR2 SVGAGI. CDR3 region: CASSYDSLNTEAFF. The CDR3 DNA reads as TGTGCCAGCAGTTACGACAGCTTGAACACTGAAGCTTTCTTT.

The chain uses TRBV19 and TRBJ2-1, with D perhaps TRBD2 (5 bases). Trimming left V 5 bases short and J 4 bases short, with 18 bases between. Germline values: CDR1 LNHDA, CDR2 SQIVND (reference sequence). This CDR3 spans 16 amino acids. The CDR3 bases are TGTGCCAGTAGTCTCGGACTGGCTACCCCTTACAATGAGCAGTTCTTC. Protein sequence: CASSLGLATPYNEQFF.

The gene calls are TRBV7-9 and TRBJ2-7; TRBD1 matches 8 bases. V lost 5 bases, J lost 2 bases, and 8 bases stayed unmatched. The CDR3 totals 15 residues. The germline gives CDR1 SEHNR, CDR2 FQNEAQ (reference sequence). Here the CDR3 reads CASSPVPTGAYEQYF. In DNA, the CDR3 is TGTGCCAGCAGCCCCGTCCCGACAGGGGCCTACGAGCAGTACTTC.

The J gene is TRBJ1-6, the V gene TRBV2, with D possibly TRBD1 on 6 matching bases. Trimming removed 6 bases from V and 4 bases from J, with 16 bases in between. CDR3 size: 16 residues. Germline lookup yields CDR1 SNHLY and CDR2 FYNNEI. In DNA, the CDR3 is TGTGCCAGCAGCGGACCAGGTACAGGGTATAATTCACCCCTCCACTTT. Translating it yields CASSGPGTGYNSPLHF.

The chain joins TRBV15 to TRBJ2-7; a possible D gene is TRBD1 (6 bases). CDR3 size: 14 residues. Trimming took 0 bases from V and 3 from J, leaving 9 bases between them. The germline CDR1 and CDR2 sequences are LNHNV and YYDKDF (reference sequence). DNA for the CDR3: TGTGCCACCAGCAGAGAAATACAGGGCTACGAGCAGTACTTC. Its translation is CATSREIQGYEQYF. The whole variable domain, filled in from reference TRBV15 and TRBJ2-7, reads DAMVIQNPRYQVTQFGKPVTLSCSQTLNHNVMYWYQQKSSQAPKLLFHYYDKDFNNEADTPDNFQSRRPNTSFCFLDIRSPGLGDTAMYLCATSREIQGYEQYFGPGTRLTVT.

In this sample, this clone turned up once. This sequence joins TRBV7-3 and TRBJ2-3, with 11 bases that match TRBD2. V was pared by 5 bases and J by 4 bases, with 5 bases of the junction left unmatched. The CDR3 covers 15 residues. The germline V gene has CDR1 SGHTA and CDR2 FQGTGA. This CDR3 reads CASSLAGGPSDTQYF. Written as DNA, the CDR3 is TGTGCCAGCAGCCTAGCGGGGGGACCCTCAGATACGCAGTATTTT. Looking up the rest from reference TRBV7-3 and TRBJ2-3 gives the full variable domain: GAGVSQTPSNKVTEKGKYVELRCDPISGHTALYWYRQSLGQGPEFLIYFQGTGAADDSGLPNDRFFAVRPEGSVSTLKIQRTERGDSAVYLCASSLAGGPSDTQYFGPGTRLTVL.

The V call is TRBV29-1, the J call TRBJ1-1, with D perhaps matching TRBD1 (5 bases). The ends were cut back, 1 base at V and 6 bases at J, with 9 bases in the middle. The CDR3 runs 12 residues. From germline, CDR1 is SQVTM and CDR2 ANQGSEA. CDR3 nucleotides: TGCAGCGTTGAAGGGGACGGGGCTGAAGCTTTCTTT. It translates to CSVEGDGAEAFF.

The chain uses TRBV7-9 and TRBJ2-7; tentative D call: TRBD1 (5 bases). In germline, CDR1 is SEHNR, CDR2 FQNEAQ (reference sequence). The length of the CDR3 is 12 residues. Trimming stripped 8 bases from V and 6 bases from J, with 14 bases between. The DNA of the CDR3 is TGTGCCAGCCGACAGAACCTCGGCGAGCAGTACTTC. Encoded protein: CASRQNLGEQYF.

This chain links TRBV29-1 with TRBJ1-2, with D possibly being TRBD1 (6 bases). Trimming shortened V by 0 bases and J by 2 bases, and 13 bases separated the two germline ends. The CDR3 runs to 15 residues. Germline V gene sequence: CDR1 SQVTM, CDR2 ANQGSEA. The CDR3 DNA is TGCAGCGTTGAAGATCGTCGCAGGGGAAACTATGGCTACACCTTC. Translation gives CSVEDRRRGNYGYTF.

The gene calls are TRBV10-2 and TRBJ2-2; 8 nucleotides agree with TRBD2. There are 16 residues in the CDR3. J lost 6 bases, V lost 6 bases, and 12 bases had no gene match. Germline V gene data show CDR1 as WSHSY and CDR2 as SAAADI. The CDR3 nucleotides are TGCGCCAGCAGCAAATTAATGGGAGCGGGGGCCGGGGAGCTGTTTTTT. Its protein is CASSKLMGAGAGELFF.

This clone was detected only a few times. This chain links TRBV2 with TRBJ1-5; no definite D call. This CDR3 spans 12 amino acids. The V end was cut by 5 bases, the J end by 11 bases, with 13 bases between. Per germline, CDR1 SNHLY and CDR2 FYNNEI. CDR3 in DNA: TGTGCCAGCAGTCGGACCGACCGGGCCCAGCATTTT. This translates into CASSRTDRAQHF.

The CDR3 protein is CASSFGQVEQYF. The CDR3 coding sequence is TGTGCCAGCAGTTTTGGGCAGGTCGAGCAGTACTTC. The rearrangement links TRBV28 to TRBJ2-7; D unresolved. Per germline, CDR1 MDHEN and CDR2 SYDVKM. With 3 bases removed from V and 6 bases from J, the gap between germline ends came to 9 bases. The CDR3 has 12 amino acids. The variable domain in full, with the rest retrieved from reference TRBV28 and TRBJ2-7, is DVKVTQSSRYLVKRTGEKVFLECVQDMDHENMFWYRQDPGLGLRLIYFSYDVKMKEKGDIPEGYSVSREKKERFSLILESASTNQTSMYLCASSFGQVEQYFGPGTRLTVT.

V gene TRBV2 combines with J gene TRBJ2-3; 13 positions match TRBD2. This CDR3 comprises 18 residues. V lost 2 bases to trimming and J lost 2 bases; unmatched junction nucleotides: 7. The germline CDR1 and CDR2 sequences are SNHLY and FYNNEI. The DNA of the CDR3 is TGTGCCAGCAGTGAAAACGGACTAGCGGGGGCTATCACAGATACGCAGTATTTT. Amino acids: CASSENGLAGAITDTQYF.

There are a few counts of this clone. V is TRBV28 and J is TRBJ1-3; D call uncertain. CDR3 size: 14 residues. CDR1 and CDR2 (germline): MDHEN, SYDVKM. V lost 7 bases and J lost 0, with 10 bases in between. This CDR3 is CASTTGSSGNTIYF. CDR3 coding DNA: TGTGCCAGCACCACGGGAAGCTCTGGAAACACCATATATTTT.

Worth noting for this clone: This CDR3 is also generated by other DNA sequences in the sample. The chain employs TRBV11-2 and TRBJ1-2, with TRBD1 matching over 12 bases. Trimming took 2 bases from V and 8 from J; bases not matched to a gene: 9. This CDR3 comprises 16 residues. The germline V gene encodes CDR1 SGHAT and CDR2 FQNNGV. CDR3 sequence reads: CASSLSRDRGRGGYTF. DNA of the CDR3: TGTGCCAGCAGCTTAAGCCGGGACAGGGGGCGGGGGGGCTACACCTTC.